The next 23 T cell receptor beta chains were all read from a single sample in a study of shared clonotypes between healthy human individuals. This table comes from immunoSEQ multiplex PCR, and its TCRdb copy is limited to in-frame clones, with some not included. The sample shows around 510,000 clones, roughly 95% of them seen only once. The specimen was naive CD4+ T cells sorted from blood. The subset is: CD45RA+ positively selected. The receptors were gathered from a woman aged 30 to 39 in good health.

The genes are TRBV28 and TRBJ2-2; 7 bases agree with TRBD2. Germline lookup yields CDR1 MDHEN and CDR2 SYDVKM. This CDR3 is built from 15 residues. The junction had 4 bases not matched to a gene; V was cut back by 2 bases and J by 4 bases. The DNA of the CDR3 is TGTGCCAGCAGTTTAAGCGGGACGTTCACCGGGGAGCTGTTTTTT. Translation: CASSLSGTFTGELFF.

This chain joins TRBV2 and TRBJ2-5; D is possibly TRBD1 (6 bases). CDR1 is SNHLY and CDR2 is FYNNEI in the germline V gene. V shed 8 bases and J shed 2 bases, with 12 bases lying between them. This CDR3 has 13 residues. CDR3 sequence (DNA): TGTGCCAGCGGCCGGGACATACAAGAGACCCAGTACTTC. Encoded protein: CASGRDIQETQYF.

The chain recombines TRBV5-1 with TRBJ1-4; no clear D. Germline lookup yields CDR1 SGHRS and CDR2 YFSETQ. This CDR3 comprises 13 residues. V lost 2 bases and J 5 bases, leaving 7 bases between the germline ends. The CDR3, as DNA: TGCGCCAGCAGCTTTACCTTGAATGAAAAACTGTTTTTT. Encoded protein: CASSFTLNEKLFF.

V and J are TRBV28 and TRBJ1-1; D unclear. This CDR3 is built from 13 residues. Germline V gives CDR1 MDHEN, CDR2 SYDVKM. The ends were cut back, 5 bases at V and 2 bases at J, with 9 bases in the middle. CDR3 in amino acids: CASSPQSNTEAFF. In nucleotides, the CDR3 is TGTGCCAGCAGTCCCCAGAGTAACACTGAAGCTTTCTTT.

This chain connects TRBV19 to TRBJ2-2; D is unclear. CDR1 is LNHDA and CDR2 is SQIVND in the germline V gene (reference sequence). The CDR3 runs 15 residues. Trimming took off 2 bases at V and 0 bases at J, with 7 bases between the two ends. The CDR3 DNA is TGTGCCAGTAGTATAAAGCACCCGAACACCGGGGAGCTGTTTTTT. Amino acid sequence: CASSIKHPNTGELFF. Filled out from reference TRBV19 and TRBJ2-2, the complete variable domain reads DGGITQSPKYLFRKEGQNVTLSCEQNLNHDAMYWYRQDPGQGLRLIYYSQIVNDFQKGDIAEGYSVSREKKESFPLTVTSAQKNPTAFYLCASSIKHPNTGELFFGEGSRLTVL.

J is TRBJ2-1 and V is TRBV5-1, with 9 bases that match TRBD2. The CDR3 is 16 residues long. Germline loops: CDR1 SGHRS, CDR2 YFSETQ. Germline trimming cut 1 base from V and 4 bases from J; bases unmatched to any gene: 6. The CDR3: CASSLSSGGIYNEQFF. The DNA for the CDR3 is TGCGCCAGCAGCTTGTCCAGCGGGGGGATTTACAATGAGCAGTTCTTC. The whole variable domain, remainder taken from reference TRBV5-1 and TRBJ2-1, is KAGVTQTPRYLIKTRGQQVTLSCSPISGHRSVSWYQQTPGQGLQFLFEYFSETQRNKGNFPGRFSGRQFSNSRSEMNVSTLELGDSALYLCASSLSSGGIYNEQFFGPGTRLTVL.

This chain links TRBV2 with TRBJ2-4, with a tentative D call TRBD1 (6 bases). V lost 6 bases, J lost 12 bases, and 12 bases lay in between. CDR3 length: 11 residues. Germline V CDR1 and CDR2: SNHLY, FYNNEI. The CDR3 sequence is CASSKGHSQYF. CDR3 sequence (DNA): TGTGCCAGCAGCAAGGGACACAGTCAGTACTTC.

The chain links TRBV6-1 to TRBJ2-6, with a weak D call TRBD1 (6 bases). CDR3 length: 16 residues. The ends were cut back, 3 bases at V and 4 bases at J, with 13 bases in the middle. Germline assignment: CDR1 MNHNS and CDR2 SASEGT. The CDR3, as DNA: TGTGCCAGCAGTGACCAAAACAGGGCCGGGGCCAACGTCCTGACTTTC. As protein: CASSDQNRAGANVLTF.

In its sample, this clone was seen once. The gene calls are TRBV6-5 and TRBJ1-4, with 8 nucleotides matching TRBD1. V was pared by 6 bases and J by 7 bases, with 7 bases of the junction left unmatched. The CDR3 runs to 14 residues. Germline V gives CDR1 MNHEY, CDR2 SVGAGI. The CDR3 nucleotides are TGTGCCAGCAGAGTCGACAGGGGCTCTGAAAAACTGTTTTTT. This gives the protein CASRVDRGSEKLFF.

V is TRBV5-8 and J is TRBJ2-2; a possible D gene is TRBD2 (6 bases). V was trimmed by 1 base and J by 4 bases, leaving 11 bases between them. CDR3 length: 15 amino acids. Germline V gene data show CDR1 as SGHTS and CDR2 as YDEGEE. This CDR3 is CASSLILGGTGELFF. Here the CDR3 DNA reads TGTGCCAGCAGCTTGATTTTGGGGGGCACCGGGGAGCTGTTTTTT.

The rearrangement links TRBV7-2 to TRBJ2-5, with TRBD1 identical over 9 bases. V trimming: 8 bases; J trimming: 11 bases; junction bases outside the gene matches: 21. CDR1 and CDR2 (germline): SGHTA, FQGNSA. CDR3 size: 16 residues. The CDR3: CASVSGTGRDSSKQYF. DNA for the CDR3: TGTGCCAGCGTATCCGGGACAGGGAGGGACAGTAGCAAGCAGTACTTC.

In the case of this clone: The same CDR3 is also encoded by other DNA sequences in this sample. The chain has TRBV5-1 and TRBJ2-1, with 10 bases matching TRBD2. Trimming removed 0 bases from V and 6 bases from J; junction bases left unmatched: 3. Germline CDR1 reads SGHRS; CDR2 reads YFSETQ. The CDR3 length is 15 residues. The CDR3, as DNA: TGCGCCAGCAGCTTGGTAGCGGGAGGCTCCAATGAGCAGTTCTTC. It encodes CASSLVAGGSNEQFF.

J is TRBJ1-5 and V is TRBV19, with D possibly being TRBD1 (5 bases). This CDR3 has 14 residues. The germline V gene encodes CDR1 LNHDA and CDR2 SQIVND (reference sequence). The V and J ends lost 5 bases and 3 bases respectively, with 11 bases between them. The CDR3 spells CASSPGTDNQPQHF. DNA of the CDR3: TGTGCCAGTAGTCCAGGGACGGACAATCAGCCCCAGCATTTT.

The CDR3 DNA sequence: TGCGCCAGCAGCTTGAATGTTGCTAGCGGATACACAGATACGCAGTATTTT. Its translation: CASSLNVASGYTDTQYF. This chain joins TRBV5-1 and TRBJ2-3; 7 nucleotides match TRBD2. Germline CDR1 and CDR2: SGHRS and YFSETQ. There are 17 residues in the CDR3. J gave up 2 bases and V 1 base, and 10 bases lay outside the gene matches.

The V gene is TRBV27, the J gene TRBJ2-6, with TRBD1 identical over 7 bases. There are 16 residues in the CDR3. With 8 bases clipped from V and 0 bases from J, the junction kept 7 bases outside the gene matches. Germline CDR1 MNHEY, CDR2 SMNVEV (reference sequence). The CDR3 reads CASSTGISSGANVLTF. DNA of the CDR3: TGTGCCAGCTCGACAGGGATAAGCTCTGGGGCCAACGTCCTGACTTTC.

This CDR3 is CASSPGQGAREQYF. DNA for the CDR3: TGTGCCAGCTCACCTGGACAGGGGGCGAGGGAGCAGTACTTC. This chain joins TRBV14 and TRBJ2-7, with TRBD1 matching over 11 bases. Germline-derived CDR1 and CDR2 are SGHDN and FVKESK. Losses at the gene ends were 8 bases for V and 7 bases for J; bases not matched to a gene: 10. This CDR3 has 14 amino acids.

The CDR3 protein is CASTNRSGNTIYF. The CDR3, as DNA: TGTGCCAGCACTAATCGCTCTGGAAACACCATATATTTT. This chain joins TRBV7-2 and TRBJ1-3; the D is unclear. Trimming took 7 bases from V and 0 from J, leaving 7 bases between them. The germline gives CDR1 SGHTA, CDR2 FQGNSA. This CDR3 region has 13 residues.

This clone was seen only once. CDR3 coding DNA: TGTGCCTGGATCAGGAGGGGAGGGCCTTCCTACAATGAGCAGTTCTTC. It codes for CAWIRRGGPSYNEQFF. The chain joins TRBV30 to TRBJ2-1; TRBD2 matches at 7 bases. The V segment lost 4 bases and the J segment 1 base; nucleotides outside the gene matches: 10. The CDR3 extends over 16 amino acids. Germline-derived CDR1 and CDR2 are GTSNPN and SVGIG (reference sequence).

The CDR3 DNA sequence: TGCGCCAGCAGCGTAGCGGGAGCTAGCAATGAGCAGTTCTTC. This sequence encodes CASSVAGASNEQFF. The gene calls are TRBV5-1 and TRBJ2-1; TRBD2 agrees at 9 bases. Per the germline V gene, CDR1 is SGHRS and CDR2 is YFSETQ. This CDR3 has 14 amino acids. The V segment lost 4 bases and the J segment 6 bases; nucleotides outside the gene matches: 5. The full variable domain, completed using reference TRBV5-1 and TRBJ2-1, is KAGVTQTPRYLIKTRGQQVTLSCSPISGHRSVSWYQQTPGQGLQFLFEYFSETQRNKGNFPGRFSGRQFSNSRSEMNVSTLELGDSALYLCASSVAGASNEQFFGPGTRLTVL.

This chain links TRBV7-2 with TRBJ1-2, with D uncertain. The CDR3 consists of 17 residues. Trimming left V 0 bases short and J 5 bases short, with 19 bases between. CDR1 and CDR2 (germline): SGHTA, FQGNSA. The CDR3 sequence: CASSLASSVGGFYGYTF. The CDR3 nucleotides are TGTGCCAGCAGCTTAGCGTCCTCAGTGGGTGGTTTTTATGGCTACACCTTC.

This clone was recorded only once. This sequence joins TRBV15 and TRBJ2-1; 9 positions agree with TRBD2. V was clipped by 0 bases and J by 10 bases; unmatched bases: 1. This CDR3 region has 13 residues. Germline V lookup: CDR1 LNHNV, CDR2 YYDKDF (reference sequence). DNA of the CDR3: TGTGCCACCAGCAGAGATCTAGCGGGAGAGCAGTTCTTC. Translation gives CATSRDLAGEQFF. Complete variable domain (other parts from reference TRBV15 and TRBJ2-1): DAMVIQNPRYQVTQFGKPVTLSCSQTLNHNVMYWYQQKSSQAPKLLFHYYDKDFNNEADTPDNFQSRRPNTSFCFLDIRSPGLGDTAMYLCATSRDLAGEQFFGPGTRLTVL.

The chain recombines TRBV10-1 with TRBJ2-3, with D perhaps matching TRBD1 (6 bases). This CDR3 spans 13 amino acids. The germline CDR1 and CDR2 sequences are WNHNN and SYGVQD (reference sequence). V was shortened by 7 bases and J by 5 bases, with 13 bases between the two germline ends. CDR3 residues: CASNDRFEDTQYF. The CDR3 region has the DNA TGCGCCAGCAACGACAGGTTTGAAGATACGCAGTATTTT.

The V and J genes are TRBV5-6 and TRBJ1-2; no firm D call. The germline V gene has CDR1 SGHDT and CDR2 YYEEEE. CDR3 size: 13 residues. V dropped 4 bases and J dropped 1 base, with 8 bases sitting between them. The CDR3 loop reads CASSRRDNYGYTF. The CDR3 DNA reads as TGTGCCAGCAGCCGGAGGGATAACTATGGCTACACCTTC.